This record looks at one TCR beta chain sequence and its context. Its antigen is undetermined. Deep TCR-beta sequencing used DNA from uncultured naive and memory CD4+ T cells. The repertoire was sequenced with immunoSEQ multiplex PCR; TCRdb's copy has only in-frame clones and lacks some. The data contain approximately 70,000 clones, over 85% of them singletons. Before the COVID-19 pandemic, during about 2010-2019, CD4+ T cells were taken from unexposed donors. The sample originates from a study of CD4 T cells in relation to SARS-CoV-2 and coronaviruses. Study conclusions and caveats: In roughly 65% of donors, memory CD4+ clonotypes crossrecognized SARS-CoV-2 and at least one common cold coronavirus spike. SARS-CoV-2-driven expansion was significantly weaker in crossreactive than monoreactive clones. Memory recall responses, not primary responses primed in culture, are what the assay detects.

The germline CDR1 and CDR2 sequences are MDHEN and SYDVKM. This CDR3 comprises 15 residues. V dropped 7 bases and J dropped 6 bases, with 19 bases sitting between them. The sample taken for sequencing was naive CD4+ T cells from PBMCs. The subset: naive CD4+ T cells isolated by negative enrichment. The chain combines TRBV28 with TRBJ1-5; possibly TRBD1 for D (6 bases). The sequence was obtained from a human donor in good health. The CDR3 protein is CASTPFPGASQPQHF. CDR3 coding DNA: TGTGCCAGCACCCCCTTTCCGGGGGCGAGTCAGCCCCAGCATTTT.